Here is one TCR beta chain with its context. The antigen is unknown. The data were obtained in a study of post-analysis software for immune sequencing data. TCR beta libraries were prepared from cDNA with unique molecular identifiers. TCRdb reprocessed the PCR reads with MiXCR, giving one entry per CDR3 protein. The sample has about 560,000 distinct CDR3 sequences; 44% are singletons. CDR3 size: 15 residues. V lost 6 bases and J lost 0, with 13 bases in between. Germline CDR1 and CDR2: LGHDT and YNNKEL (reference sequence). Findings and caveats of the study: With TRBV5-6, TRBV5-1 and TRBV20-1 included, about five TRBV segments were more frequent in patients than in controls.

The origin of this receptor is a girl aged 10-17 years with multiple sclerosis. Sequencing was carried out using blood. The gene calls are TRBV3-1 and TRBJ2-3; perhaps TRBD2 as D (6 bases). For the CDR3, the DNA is TGTGCCAGCAGTCTTAGCGGTTCTAGCACAGATACGCAGTATTTT. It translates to CASSLSGSSTDTQYF.